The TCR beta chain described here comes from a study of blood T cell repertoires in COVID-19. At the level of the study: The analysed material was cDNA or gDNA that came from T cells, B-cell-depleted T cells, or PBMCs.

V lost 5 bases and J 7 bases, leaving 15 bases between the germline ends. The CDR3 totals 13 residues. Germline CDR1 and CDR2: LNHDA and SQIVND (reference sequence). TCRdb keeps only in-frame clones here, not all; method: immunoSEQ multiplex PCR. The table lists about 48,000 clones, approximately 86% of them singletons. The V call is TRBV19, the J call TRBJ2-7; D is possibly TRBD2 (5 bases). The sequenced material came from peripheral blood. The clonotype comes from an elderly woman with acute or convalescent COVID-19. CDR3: CASSFAGVGEQYF. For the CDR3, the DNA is TGTGCCAGTAGTTTTGCCGGGGTGGGAGAGCAGTACTTC. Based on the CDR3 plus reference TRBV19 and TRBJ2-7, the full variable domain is DGGITQSPKYLFRKEGQNVTLSCEQNLNHDAMYWYRQDPGQGLRLIYYSQIVNDFQKGDIAEGYSVSREKKESFPLTVTSAQKNPTAFYLCASSFAGVGEQYFGPGTRLTVT.